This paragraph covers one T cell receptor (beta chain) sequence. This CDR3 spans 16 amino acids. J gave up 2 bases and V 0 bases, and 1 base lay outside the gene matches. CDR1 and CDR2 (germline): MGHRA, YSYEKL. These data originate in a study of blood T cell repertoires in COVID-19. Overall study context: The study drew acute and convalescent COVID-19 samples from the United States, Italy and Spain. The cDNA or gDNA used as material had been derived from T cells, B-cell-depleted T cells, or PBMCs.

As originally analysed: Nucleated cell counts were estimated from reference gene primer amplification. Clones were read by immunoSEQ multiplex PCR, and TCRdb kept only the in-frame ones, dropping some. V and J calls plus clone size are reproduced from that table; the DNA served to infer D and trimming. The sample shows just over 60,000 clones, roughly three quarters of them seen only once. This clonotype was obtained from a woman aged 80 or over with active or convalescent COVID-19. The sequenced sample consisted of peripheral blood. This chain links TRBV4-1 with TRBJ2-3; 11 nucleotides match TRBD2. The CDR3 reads CASSQDSGGVTDTQYF. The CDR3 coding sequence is TGCGCCAGCAGCCAAGATAGCGGGGGGGTCACAGATACGCAGTATTTT.